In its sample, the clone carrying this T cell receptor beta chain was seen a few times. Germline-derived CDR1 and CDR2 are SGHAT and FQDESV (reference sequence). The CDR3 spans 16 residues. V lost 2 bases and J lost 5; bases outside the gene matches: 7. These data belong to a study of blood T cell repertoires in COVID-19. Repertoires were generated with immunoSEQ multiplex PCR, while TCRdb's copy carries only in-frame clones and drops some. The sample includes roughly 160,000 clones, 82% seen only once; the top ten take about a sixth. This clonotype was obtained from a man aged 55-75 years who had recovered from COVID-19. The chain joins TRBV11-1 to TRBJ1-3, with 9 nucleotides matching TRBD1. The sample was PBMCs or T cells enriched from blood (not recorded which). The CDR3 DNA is TGTGCCAGCAGCTTATCCGGGACAGGGTTCCGAAACACCATATATTTT. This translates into CASSLSGTGFRNTIYF.